Each of the 2 T cell receptor beta chains below was sequenced from the same sample in a study of T-cell reconstitution after alpha-beta-depleted transplantation in children. Unique molecular identifiers were incorporated during preparation of the TCRbeta library. In TCRdb, the PCR reads were re-called with MiXCR into one record per CDR3 protein. The sample has about 580,000 distinct CDR3 sequences; roughly a quarter are singletons. Sample: PBMCs, taken before TCRalphabeta/CD19-depleted stem cell transplant. Receptor source: a boy in the first two years of life with Wiskott-Aldrich syndrome, due to receive a stem cell transplant.

This chain connects TRBV20-1 to TRBJ2-5, with D possibly being TRBD2 (6 bases). CDR1 is DFQATT, CDR2 SNEGSKA, per germline (reference sequence). V lost 6 bases, J lost 4 bases, and 18 bases lay in between. The CDR3 is 14 residues long. The CDR3 DNA sequence: TGCAGTGCCCCGCCCGGGGGAGGCGGAGAGACCCAGTACTTC. Encoded protein: CSAPPGGGGETQYF.

This clonotype was observed a few times. The chain couples TRBV4-1 to TRBJ1-5, with no clear D. Looked up from germline, CDR1 is MGHRA and CDR2 is YSYEKL. Trimming took off 2 bases at V and 5 bases at J, with 16 bases between the two ends. The CDR3 runs 16 residues. CDR3 nucleotides: TGCGCCAGCAGCCAAACTGAGGGTGGATTAGATCAGCCCCAGCATTTT. This encodes CASSQTEGGLDQPQHF.